This is a list of T cell receptor beta chains from one sample in a study of T cell repertoires in cytomegalovirus infection. A single record per CDR3 protein comes from TCRdb applying MiXCR to the reads. The data contain about 110,000 distinct CDR3 sequences, 30% of them singletons. Their antigens are not known. The sample consisted of CD8+ T cells from cultured PBMCs, taken from culture after CMV antigen stimulation. The receptors derive from a human donor in good health (CMV status not recorded). Some clones in this sample may be carry-over from other donors' samples. Each CDR3 is given with its conserved first and last residue. The D gene is left open where the match is weak. For some rows the clone size is stated as once, few or many, or as a class when expanded; others skip it.

abundance | j_gene | v_gene | d_gene | CDR3nt | CDR3aa
few | TRBJ2-5 | TRBV7-2 | NA | TGTGCCAGCAGCTGGGGGGCTATGAGGGGAGAGACCCAGTACTTC | CASSWGAMRGETQYF
NA | TRBJ2-2 | TRBV12-3/TRBV12-4 | NA | TGTGCCAGCAGTCCCCCCACCGTATCCGGGGAGCTGTTTTTT | CASSPPTVSGELFF
many | TRBJ2-3 | TRBV6-1 | TRBD1 | TGTGCCAGCAGTTCCCCCCGGGACAGGAGGGGAGATACGCAGTATTTT | CASSSPRDRRGDTQYF
few | TRBJ2-7 | TRBV7-6 | NA | TGTGCCAGCAGCCCGAACACAGGATACGAGCAGTACTTC | CASSPNTGYEQYF
NA | TRBJ1-2 | TRBV7-9 | TRBD1 | TGTGCCAGCAGCTCCAAACAGGGGAACTATGGCTACACCTTC | CASSSKQGNYGYTF
NA | TRBJ2-1 | TRBV27 | NA | TGTGCCAGCAGTTTATCTACGATCTACAATGAGCAGTTCTTC | CASSLSTIYNEQFF
NA | TRBJ2-5 | TRBV11-2 | TRBD1 | TGTGCCAGCAGCTTACGTTACCAGACAGGGGGCGATGGGACCCAGTACTTC | CASSLRYQTGGDGTQYF
few | TRBJ2-3 | TRBV7-2 | NA | TGTGCCAGCAGCCTCCTCCCAAAGACCACAGATACGCAGTATTTT | CASSLLPKTTDTQYF
NA | TRBJ1-2 | TRBV29-1 | TRBD1 | TGCAGCGGGGGGGGACAGGAAGCTAACTATGGCTACACCTTC | CSGGGQEANYGYTF
NA | TRBJ2-2 | TRBV5-6 | NA | TGTGCCAGCAGCTTGCTCGGGGGCGTCACCGGGGAGCTGTTTTTT | CASSLLGGVTGELFF
NA | TRBJ2-7 | TRBV5-1 | NA | TGCGCCAGCAGCTTGGGTACGTACTCCTACGAGCAGTACTTC | CASSLGTYSYEQYF
few | TRBJ2-7 | TRBV7-9 | NA | TGTGCCAGCAGCTTCGGCTCTGAGCAGTACTTC | CASSFGSEQYF
NA | TRBJ1-1 | TRBV18 | TRBD1 | TGTGCCAGCTCACCAGGTCTGGACAGGGGGACTACTGAAGCTTTCTTT | CASSPGLDRGTTEAFF
NA | TRBJ1-2 | TRBV7-9 | NA | TGTGCCAGCAGCCACGACCCCAGAAATGGCTACACCTTC | CASSHDPRNGYTF
many | TRBJ2-7 | TRBV12-3/TRBV12-4 | NA | TGTGCCAGCAGTTTTGGGCACGAGCAGTACTTC | CASSFGHEQYF
few | TRBJ2-1 | TRBV12-3/TRBV12-4 | TRBD1 | TGTGCCAGCAGTTTAGGCGGACAGGGGGCCTGGTCCAATGAGCAGTTCTTC | CASSLGGQGAWSNEQFF
NA | TRBJ1-1 | TRBV28 | TRBD1 | TGTGCCAGCAGTCCAATTTGGGGACAGGGGAACACTGAAGCTTTCTTT | CASSPIWGQGNTEAFF
NA | TRBJ1-5 | TRBV7-9 | NA | TGTGCCAGCAGCTTTTTAGACAATCAGCCCCAGCATTTT | CASSFLDNQPQHF
few | TRBJ2-1 | TRBV4-3 | TRBD1 | TGCGCCAGCAGCCAAGGGCTAAGGACAGGGGCCAACAATGAGCAGTTCTTC | CASSQGLRTGANNEQFF
NA | TRBJ2-1 | TRBV6-4 | NA | TGTGCCAGCAGTTTGGACAGCTACAATGAGCAGTTCTTC | CASSLDSYNEQFF
few | TRBJ1-1 | TRBV6-2/TRBV6-3 | NA | TGTGCCAGCAGGGGACTCAGAGACACTGAAGCTTTCTTT | CASRGLRDTEAFF
few | TRBJ1-1 | TRBV7-8 | NA | TGTGCCAGCAGCACTCCCTTGGGGGACTCCGGAGGGCATGCTGAAGCTTTCTTT | CASSTPLGDSGGHAEAFF
NA | TRBJ1-5 | TRBV7-2 | NA | TGTGCCAGCAGCCCAGAACCTTATAGCAATCAGCCCCAGCATTTT | CASSPEPYSNQPQHF
NA | TRBJ1-5 | TRBV12-3/TRBV12-4 | NA | TGTGCCAGCAGCTATGGGCAATATAGCAATCAGCCCCAGCATTTT | CASSYGQYSNQPQHF
many | TRBJ1-1 | TRBV7-2 | NA | TGTGCCAGCAGCTTAGCGCAGGGATGGGCTTTCTTT | CASSLAQGWAFF
few | TRBJ1-1 | TRBV7-2 | NA | TGTGCCAGCAGCTTGGGTGGGGGGCAGGAGGTGGTCTCAGAAGCTTTCTTT | CASSLGGGQEVVSEAFF
many | TRBJ1-2 | TRBV4-3 | NA | TGCGCCAGCAGCCATATATCGACAGGCTTCTATGGCTACACCTTC | CASSHISTGFYGYTF
NA | TRBJ1-1 | TRBV12-3/TRBV12-4 | NA | TGTGCCAGCAGTTTAGGGGCCATATTGAACACTGAAGCTTTCTTT | CASSLGAILNTEAFF
NA | TRBJ2-7 | TRBV27 | NA | TGTGCCAGCAGGGGCGACACCTACGAGCAGTACTTC | CASRGDTYEQYF
NA | TRBJ2-1 | TRBV7-6 | TRBD1 | TGTGCCAGCAGCTTAGCGGGGACAGGGGCCAACTACAATGAGCAGTTCTTC | CASSLAGTGANYNEQFF
few | TRBJ2-5 | TRBV13 | NA | TGTGCCAGCAGCTTAATCCAGGGTACACAAGAGACCCAGTACTTC | CASSLIQGTQETQYF
NA | TRBJ2-1 | TRBV24-1 | NA | TGTGCCACCAGCGGGCGGGACAATGAGCAGTTCTTC | CATSGRDNEQFF
few | TRBJ2-3 | TRBV12-3/TRBV12-4 | NA | TGTGCCACCGCAGGTAGCACAGATACGCAGTATTTT | CATAGSTDTQYF
many | TRBJ1-1 | TRBV7-6 | NA | TGTGCCAGCAGCTTAGTTGACATGAACACTGAAGCTTTCTTT | CASSLVDMNTEAFF
few | TRBJ2-7 | TRBV2 | NA | TGTGCCAGCAGTTCCGGGGTGCACTACGAGCAGTACTTC | CASSSGVHYEQYF
few | TRBJ1-4 | TRBV6-1 | NA | TGTGCCAGCAGTGAAGCGCAGACAACTAATGAAAAACTGTTTTTT | CASSEAQTTNEKLFF
few | TRBJ2-5 | TRBV7-6 | NA | TGTGCCAGCAGCTCCCGACGAGTTAAAAAAGAGACCCAGTACTTC | CASSSRRVKKETQYF
NA | TRBJ1-1 | TRBV14 | TRBD1 | TGTGCCAGCAGCCAAGATCTATACAGGGGGGTTACTGAAGCTTTCTTT | CASSQDLYRGVTEAFF
few | TRBJ1-1 | TRBV7-6 | TRBD1 | TGTGCCAGCAGCCCCCGAGCGACAGGGGGCACTGAAGCTTTCTTT | CASSPRATGGTEAFF
NA | TRBJ2-1 | TRBV5-5 | TRBD2 | TGTGCCAGCAGCTTGTATTGGGGGGGCTACAATGAGCAGTTCTTC | CASSLYWGGYNEQFF
many | TRBJ2-3 | TRBV12-3/TRBV12-4 | TRBD1 | TGTGCCAGCAGTAACAGGGGCCCCACAGATACGCAGTATTTT | CASSNRGPTDTQYF
few | TRBJ1-2 | TRBV12-3/TRBV12-4 | TRBD1 | TGTGCCAGCAGCGACAGGGGCACGTTCGGCTACACCTTC | CASSDRGTFGYTF
few | TRBJ1-4 | TRBV6-5 | NA | TGTGCCAGCAGGCCATCCAGGGATAGGAATGAAAAACTGTTTTTT | CASRPSRDRNEKLFF
NA | TRBJ2-7 | TRBV6-2/TRBV6-3 | NA | TGTGCCAGCACCACCCCGGGGGGCCTCGACGAGCAGTACTTC | CASTTPGGLDEQYF
NA | TRBJ2-1 | TRBV7-6 | TRBD2 | TGTGCCAGCAGCTCTAGCGGGGGACCGTACAATGAGCAGTTCTTC | CASSSSGGPYNEQFF
few | TRBJ2-1 | TRBV28 | NA | TGTGCCAGCAGTTTATCCGGCAGCCTCCCCAATGAGCAGTTCTTC | CASSLSGSLPNEQFF
many | TRBJ2-1 | TRBV7-8 | NA | TGTGCCAGCAGCTTCTTTGGACCCAATGAGCAGTTCTTC | CASSFFGPNEQFF
NA | TRBJ2-7 | TRBV19 | NA | TGTGCCAGTAGTATGAGTCAGGGCTACGAGCAGTACTTC | CASSMSQGYEQYF
few | TRBJ2-7 | TRBV27 | NA | TGTGCCAGCAGTTTATTTGGGGGCGTCCACTACGAGCAGTACTTC | CASSLFGGVHYEQYF